The clone carrying this T cell receptor (beta chain) appeared a single time. Its antigen is still unknown. At one end the junction does not follow the germline gene, possibly because of a read error. This sample was taken from a study of T cell responses to AZD1222 COVID-19 vaccine. For the study at large: Some second doses came at about 4 weeks and others at about 12 weeks; these were pooled. Regarding the study as a whole: White British ancestry dominated among donors, who included more females, and clonal diversity was possibly underestimated.

From germline, CDR1 is LGHNA and CDR2 YSLEER. This CDR3 is built from 17 residues. Assay: immunoSEQ multiplex PCR; the TCRdb copy retains only in-frame clones and omits some. The sample gives over 150,000 clones, 90% of which show up once; approximately 3% is in the top ten. The chain combines TRBV4-3 with TRBJ2-3; 9 bases are a match to TRBD1. The TCR sequence derives from an adult in good health. The sequencing used peripheral blood, collected on day 0 of AZD1222 vaccination. Here the CDR3 DNA reads TGCGCCAGCAGCCAAGGGAGGGACAGGGATAGCACAGATGCGCAGTATTTT. Translating gives CASSQGRDRDSTDAQYF.